This T cell receptor beta chain was identified during a study of shared clonotypes between healthy human individuals. In germline, CDR1 is MNHNS, CDR2 SASEGT. The CDR3 has 17 residues. The trim removed 3 bases at V and 1 base at J, leaving 2 bases unmatched. The table came from immunoSEQ multiplex PCR; TCRdb's copy has only in-frame clones and leaves some out. The sample records around 2.3 million clones, approximately 96% being singletons. In regard to this clone: Additional DNA sequences in this sample encode the identical CDR3.

The specimen was naive CD4+ T cells sorted from blood. The subset: CD45RA+ positively selected. The TCR was taken from a man aged 18 to 30 in good health. The chain couples TRBV6-1 to TRBJ2-1, with 14 bases identical to TRBD2. CDR3 DNA: TGTGCCAGCAGTGATGGACTAGCGGGAGGTTCCTACAATGAGCAGTTCTTC. This codes for CASSDGLAGGSYNEQFF.